The T cell receptor beta chain under discussion was sequenced for a study of regulatory T cells in long-lasting Graves disease. Overall study context: More than 5 years of antithyroid drugs with positive TSH receptor antibodies defined persistent Graves' disease. Study outcomes and limitations: Shared public clonotypes totalled approximately 3,000 in persistent patients, compared with about 930 in new patients. Persistent Graves' cases showed lower TCR diversity than newly diagnosed cases. It was in persistent disease that TRBV28, TRBJ1-2 and TRBJ2-5 were favored.

Indicated time point: persistent/refractory GD, antithyroid drugs over 5 years with positive TRAb. Scientists built the TCR library using RNA that was extracted from PBMCs. As to this clonotype: Antigen unknown.

The CDR3 runs to 15 residues. The junction had 4 bases not matched to a gene; V was cut back by 0 bases and J by 6 bases. The V gene's germline CDR1 is MGHRA and CDR2 YSYEKL. iRepertoire HTBI primers and Arm-PCR of CDR3 regions built TCR beta libraries. TCRdb called the multiplex PCR reads again in MiXCR, with one record for every CDR3 protein. The sample carries about 660,000 distinct CDR3 sequences, 30% recorded once. The source was peripheral blood mononuclear cells (PBMCs), collected when the disease was refractory, from a patient treated with antithyroid drugs. This chain joins TRBV4-1 and TRBJ1-5; 8 nucleotides match TRBD1. The clonotype originates from a female donor with Graves disease. The CDR3 spells CASSQDSGGFQPQHF. The CDR3 bases are TGCGCCAGCAGCCAAGATTCAGGGGGCTTTCAGCCCCAGCATTTT.